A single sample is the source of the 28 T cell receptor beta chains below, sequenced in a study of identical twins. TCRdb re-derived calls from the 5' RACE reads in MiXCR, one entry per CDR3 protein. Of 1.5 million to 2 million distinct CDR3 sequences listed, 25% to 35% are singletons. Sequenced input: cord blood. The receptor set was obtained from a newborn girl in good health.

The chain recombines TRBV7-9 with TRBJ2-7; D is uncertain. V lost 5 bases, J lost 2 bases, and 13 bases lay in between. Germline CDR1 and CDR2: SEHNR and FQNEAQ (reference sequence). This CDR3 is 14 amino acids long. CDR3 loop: CASSAHDKTYEQYF. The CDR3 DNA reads TGTGCCAGCAGCGCCCACGACAAAACCTACGAGCAGTACTTC. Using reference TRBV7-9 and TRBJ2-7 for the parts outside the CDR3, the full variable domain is DTGVSQNPRHKITKRGQNVTFRCDPISEHNRLYWYRQTLGQGPEFLTYFQNEAQLEKSRLLSDRFSAERPKGSFSTLEIQRTEQGDSAMYLCASSAHDKTYEQYFGPGTRLTVT.

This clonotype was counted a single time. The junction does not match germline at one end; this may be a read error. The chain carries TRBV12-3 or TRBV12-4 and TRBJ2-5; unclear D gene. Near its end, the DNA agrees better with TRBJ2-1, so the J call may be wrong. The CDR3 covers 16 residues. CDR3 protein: CAGSFRQKLFQETQFF. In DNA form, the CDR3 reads TGTGCCGGCAGTTTCAGGCAGAAACTCTTCCAAGAGACCCAGTTCTTC.

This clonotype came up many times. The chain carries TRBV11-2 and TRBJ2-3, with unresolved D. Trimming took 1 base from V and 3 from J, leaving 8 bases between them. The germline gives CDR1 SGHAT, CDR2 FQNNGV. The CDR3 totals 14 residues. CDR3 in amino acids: CASSLVAVTDTQYF. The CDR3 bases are TGTGCCAGCAGCTTAGTTGCCGTGACAGATACGCAGTATTTT.

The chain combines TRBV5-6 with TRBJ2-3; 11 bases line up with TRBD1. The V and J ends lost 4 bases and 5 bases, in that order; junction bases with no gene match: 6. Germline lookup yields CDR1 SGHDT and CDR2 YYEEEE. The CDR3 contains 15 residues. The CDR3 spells CASSTGQGAKDTQYF. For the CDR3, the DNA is TGTGCCAGCAGCACCGGACAGGGGGCAAAAGATACGCAGTATTTT.

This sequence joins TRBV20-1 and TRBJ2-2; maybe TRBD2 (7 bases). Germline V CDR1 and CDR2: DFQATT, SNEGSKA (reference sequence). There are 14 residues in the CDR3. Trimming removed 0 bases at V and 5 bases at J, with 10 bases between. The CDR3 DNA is TGCAGTGCTAGAGAGGGGGGGCGGACCGGGGAGCTGTTTTTT. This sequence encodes CSAREGGRTGELFF.

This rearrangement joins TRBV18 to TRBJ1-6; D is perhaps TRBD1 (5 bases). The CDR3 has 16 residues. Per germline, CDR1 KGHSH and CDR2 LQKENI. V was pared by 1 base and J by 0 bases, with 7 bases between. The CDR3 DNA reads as TGTGCCAGCTCACCACTACAGGACTCCTATAATTCACCCCTCCACTTT. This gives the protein CASSPLQDSYNSPLHF.

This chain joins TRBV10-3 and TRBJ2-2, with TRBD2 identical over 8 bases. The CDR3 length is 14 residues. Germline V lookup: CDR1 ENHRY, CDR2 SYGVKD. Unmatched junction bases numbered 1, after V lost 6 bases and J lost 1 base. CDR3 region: CAIRGTRNTGELFF. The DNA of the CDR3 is TGTGCCATCAGGGGGACTAGGAACACCGGGGAGCTGTTTTTT.

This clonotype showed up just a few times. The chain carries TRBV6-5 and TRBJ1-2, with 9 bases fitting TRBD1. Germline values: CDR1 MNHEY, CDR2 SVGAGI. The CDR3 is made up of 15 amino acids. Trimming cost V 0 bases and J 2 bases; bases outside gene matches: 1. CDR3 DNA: TGTGCCAGCAGTTACTCGGACAGGGGAAACTATGGCTACACCTTC. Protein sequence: CASSYSDRGNYGYTF.

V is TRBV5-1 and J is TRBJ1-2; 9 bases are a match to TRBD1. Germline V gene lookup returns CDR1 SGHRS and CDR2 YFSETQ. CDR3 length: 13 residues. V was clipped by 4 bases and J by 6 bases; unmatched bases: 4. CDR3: CASSPQGADGYTF. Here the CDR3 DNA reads TGCGCCAGCAGCCCACAGGGGGCAGATGGCTACACCTTC.

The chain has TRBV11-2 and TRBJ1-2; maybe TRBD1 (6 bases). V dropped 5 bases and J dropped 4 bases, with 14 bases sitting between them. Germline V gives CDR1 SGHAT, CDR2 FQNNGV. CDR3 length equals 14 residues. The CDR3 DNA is TGTGCCAGCAGCGTATGGGGACACCCCTATGGCTACACCTTC. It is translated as CASSVWGHPYGYTF.

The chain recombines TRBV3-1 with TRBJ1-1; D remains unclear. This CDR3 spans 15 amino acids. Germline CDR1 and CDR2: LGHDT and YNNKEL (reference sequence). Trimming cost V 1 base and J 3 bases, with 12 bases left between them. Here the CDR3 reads CASSQGAPRYTEAFF. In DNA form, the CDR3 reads TGTGCCAGCAGCCAAGGGGCCCCTAGATACACTGAAGCTTTCTTT.

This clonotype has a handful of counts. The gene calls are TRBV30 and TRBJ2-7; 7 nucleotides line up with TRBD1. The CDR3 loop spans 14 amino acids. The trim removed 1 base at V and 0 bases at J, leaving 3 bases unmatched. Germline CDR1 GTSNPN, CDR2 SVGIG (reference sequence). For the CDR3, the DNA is TGTGCCTGGAGTGGGACAGGCAGCTCCTACGAGCAGTACTTC. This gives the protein CAWSGTGSSYEQYF.

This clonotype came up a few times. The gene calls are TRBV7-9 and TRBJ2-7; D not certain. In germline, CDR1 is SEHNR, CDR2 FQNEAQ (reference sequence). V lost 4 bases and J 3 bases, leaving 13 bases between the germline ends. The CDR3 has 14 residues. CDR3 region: CASSSLGRFYEQYF. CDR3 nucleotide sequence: TGTGCCAGCAGCTCCCTAGGACGGTTCTACGAGCAGTACTTC.

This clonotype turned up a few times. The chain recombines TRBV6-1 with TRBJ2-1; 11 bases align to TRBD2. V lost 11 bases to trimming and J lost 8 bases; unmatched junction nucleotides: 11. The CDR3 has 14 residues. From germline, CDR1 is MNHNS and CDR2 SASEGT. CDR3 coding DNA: TGTGCCGGGCCACTAGCGGGAGTACTCGATGAGCAGTTCTTC. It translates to CAGPLAGVLDEQFF.

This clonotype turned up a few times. The CDR3, as DNA: TGCAGTGCAAGTTCAGGTAGCCCAGATACGCAGTATTTT. Residues: CSASSGSPDTQYF. V gene TRBV20-1 combines with J gene TRBJ2-3; the D is unclear. Germline CDR1 reads DFQATT; CDR2 reads SNEGSKA (reference sequence). The V end was cut by 6 bases, the J end by 4 bases, with 14 bases between. The CDR3 covers 13 residues.

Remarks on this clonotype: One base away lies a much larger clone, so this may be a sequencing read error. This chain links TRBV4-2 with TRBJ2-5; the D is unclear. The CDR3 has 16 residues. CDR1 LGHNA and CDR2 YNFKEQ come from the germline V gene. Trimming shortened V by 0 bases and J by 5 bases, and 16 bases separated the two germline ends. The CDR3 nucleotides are TGTGCCAGCAGCCAAGATGTCAACTCCTTTCCCGAGACCCAGTACTTC. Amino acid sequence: CASSQDVNSFPETQYF.

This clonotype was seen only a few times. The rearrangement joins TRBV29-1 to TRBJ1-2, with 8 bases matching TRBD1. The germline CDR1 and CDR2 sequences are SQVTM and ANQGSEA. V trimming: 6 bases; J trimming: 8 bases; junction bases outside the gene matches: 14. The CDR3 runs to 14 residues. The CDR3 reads CSVTPGAGGAGYTF. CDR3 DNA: TGCAGCGTGACCCCTGGGGCAGGGGGCGCGGGCTACACCTTC.

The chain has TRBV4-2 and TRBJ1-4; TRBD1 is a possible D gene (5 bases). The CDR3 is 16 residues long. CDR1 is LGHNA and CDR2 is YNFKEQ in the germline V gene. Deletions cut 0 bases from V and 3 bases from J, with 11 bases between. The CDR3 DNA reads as TGTGCCAGCAGCCAAGATCGGGGGAGATCTAATGAAAAACTGTTTTTT. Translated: CASSQDRGRSNEKLFF.

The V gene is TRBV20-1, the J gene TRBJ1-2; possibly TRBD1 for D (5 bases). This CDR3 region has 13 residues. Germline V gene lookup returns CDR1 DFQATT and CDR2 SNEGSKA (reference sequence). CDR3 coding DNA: TGCAGCACTACCGGGACGGAATACTATGGCTACACCTTC. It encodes CSTTGTEYYGYTF.

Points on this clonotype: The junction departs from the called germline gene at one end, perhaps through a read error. CDR3 amino acids: CASSLAGGPYDEQFF. CDR3 nucleotides: TGTGCCAGCAGCCTAGCGGGAGGGCCCTACGATGAGCAGTTCTTC. The J gene is TRBJ2-1, the V gene TRBV12-3 or TRBV12-4, with TRBD2 matching over 12 bases. This CDR3 comprises 15 residues.

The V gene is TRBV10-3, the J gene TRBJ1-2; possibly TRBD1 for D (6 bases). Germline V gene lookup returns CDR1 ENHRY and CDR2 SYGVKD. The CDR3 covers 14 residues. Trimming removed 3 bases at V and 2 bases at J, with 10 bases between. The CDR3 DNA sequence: TGTGCCATCAGTGATAATACAGGGAACTATGGCTACACCTTC. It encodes CAISDNTGNYGYTF.

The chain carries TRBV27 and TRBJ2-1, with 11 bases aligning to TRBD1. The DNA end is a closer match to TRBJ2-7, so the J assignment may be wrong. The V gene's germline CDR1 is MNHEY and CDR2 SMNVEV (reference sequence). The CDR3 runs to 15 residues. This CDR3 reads CASSLGTGGRNEQYF. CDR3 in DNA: TGTGCCAGCAGTTTAGGGACAGGGGGACGTAATGAGCAGTACTTC.

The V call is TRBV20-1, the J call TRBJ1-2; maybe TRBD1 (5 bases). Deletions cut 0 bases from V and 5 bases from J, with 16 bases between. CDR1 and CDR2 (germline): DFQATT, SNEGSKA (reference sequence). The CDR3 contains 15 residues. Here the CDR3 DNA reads TGCAGTGCTAGAGATGGGCGGGGCCTTCATTATGGCTACACCTTC. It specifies CSARDGRGLHYGYTF.

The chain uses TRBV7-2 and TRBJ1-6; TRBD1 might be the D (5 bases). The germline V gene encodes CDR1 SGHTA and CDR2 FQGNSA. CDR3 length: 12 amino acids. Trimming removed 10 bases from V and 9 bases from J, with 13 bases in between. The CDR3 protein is CATGTQGSPLHF. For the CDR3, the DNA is TGTGCCACCGGGACCCAAGGTTCACCCCTCCACTTT.

As DNA, the CDR3 is TGCAGCGTTCGGGACAGGGGGCGCGGTATTCGGGGCTACACCTTC. Protein sequence: CSVRDRGRGIRGYTF. The V gene is TRBV29-1, the J gene TRBJ1-2, with 12 nucleotides matching TRBD1. The junction had 12 bases not matched to a gene; V was cut back by 5 bases and J by 8 bases. Germline V lookup: CDR1 SQVTM, CDR2 ANQGSEA. The CDR3 runs 15 residues.

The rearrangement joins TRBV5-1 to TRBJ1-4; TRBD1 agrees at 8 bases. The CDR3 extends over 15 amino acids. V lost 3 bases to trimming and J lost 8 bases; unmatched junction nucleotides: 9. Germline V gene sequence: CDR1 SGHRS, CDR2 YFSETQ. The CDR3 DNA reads TGCGCCAGCAGCTCCGCCGGACAGGGCGGGGAAAAACTGTTTTTT. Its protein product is CASSSAGQGGEKLFF.

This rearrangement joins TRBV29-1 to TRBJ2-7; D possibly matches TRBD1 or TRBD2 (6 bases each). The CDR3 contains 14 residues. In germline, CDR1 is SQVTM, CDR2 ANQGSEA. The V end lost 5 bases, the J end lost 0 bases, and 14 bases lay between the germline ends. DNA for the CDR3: TGCAGCGTTTACAGGGCCGGGAGCTCCTACGAGCAGTACTTC. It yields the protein CSVYRAGSSYEQYF.

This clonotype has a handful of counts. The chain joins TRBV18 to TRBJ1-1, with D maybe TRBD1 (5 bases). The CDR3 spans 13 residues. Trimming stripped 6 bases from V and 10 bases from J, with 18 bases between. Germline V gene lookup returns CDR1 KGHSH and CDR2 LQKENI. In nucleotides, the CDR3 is TGTGCCAGCTCGTTAGGGACGGAATTAGGAGCTTTCTTT. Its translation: CASSLGTELGAFF.